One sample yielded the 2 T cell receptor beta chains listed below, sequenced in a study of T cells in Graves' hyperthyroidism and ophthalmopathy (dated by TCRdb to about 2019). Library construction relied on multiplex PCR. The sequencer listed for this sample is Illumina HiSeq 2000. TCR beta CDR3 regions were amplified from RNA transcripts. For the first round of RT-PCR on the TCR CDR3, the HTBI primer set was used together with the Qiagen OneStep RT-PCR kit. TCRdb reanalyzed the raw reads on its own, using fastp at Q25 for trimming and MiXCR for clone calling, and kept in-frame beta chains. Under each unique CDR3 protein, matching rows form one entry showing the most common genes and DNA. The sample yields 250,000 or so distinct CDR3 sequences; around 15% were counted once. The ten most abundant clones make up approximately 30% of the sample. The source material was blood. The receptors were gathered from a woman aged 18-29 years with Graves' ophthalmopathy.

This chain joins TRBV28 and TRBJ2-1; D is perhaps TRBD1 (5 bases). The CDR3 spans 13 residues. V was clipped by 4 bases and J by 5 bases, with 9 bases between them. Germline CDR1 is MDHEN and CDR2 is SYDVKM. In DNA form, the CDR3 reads TGTGCCAGCAGTTCCCTCAGGGACAATGAGCAGTTCTTC. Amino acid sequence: CASSSLRDNEQFF.

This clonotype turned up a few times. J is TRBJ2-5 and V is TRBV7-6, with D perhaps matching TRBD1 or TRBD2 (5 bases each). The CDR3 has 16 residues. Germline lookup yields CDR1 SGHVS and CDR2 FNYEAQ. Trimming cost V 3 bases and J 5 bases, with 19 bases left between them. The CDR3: CASSFGARRREETQYF. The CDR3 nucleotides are TGTGCCAGCAGCTTCGGGGCCAGGCGCAGGGAGGAGACCCAGTACTTC.